This T cell receptor (beta chain) was sequenced in a study of blood T cell repertoires in COVID-19. The overall study: Sources were T cells, B-cell-depleted T cells, or PBMCs; the material itself was cDNA or gDNA.

Participants were aged roughly 18 to 89 years from approximately 23 US areas. Cohort 3 recovered donors had two negative PCRs, clearance, or symptom resolution. As handled by the study authors: Amplifying reference gene primers gave estimates of nucleated cell counts. TCRdb's copy holds only in-frame clones and misses some; the assay was immunoSEQ multiplex PCR. V, J and clone size reflect that table, while D and trimming were determined from the DNA. The data show roughly 360,000 clones, around 83% seen once. The germline CDR1 and CDR2 sequences are SEHNR and FQNEAQ (reference sequence). The ends lost 5 bases at V and 4 bases at J; junction bases unmatched: 8. CDR3 length: 15 residues.

The source material was PBMCs or T cells enriched from blood (not recorded which). The rearrangement links TRBV7-9 to TRBJ1-1; the match to TRBD1 covers 9 bases. The TCR originated in a woman aged 45-59 years who had recovered from COVID-19. CDR3 sequence: CASSPPGTGLTEAFF. As DNA, the CDR3 is TGTGCCAGCAGCCCACCTGGGACAGGGCTCACTGAAGCTTTCTTT.